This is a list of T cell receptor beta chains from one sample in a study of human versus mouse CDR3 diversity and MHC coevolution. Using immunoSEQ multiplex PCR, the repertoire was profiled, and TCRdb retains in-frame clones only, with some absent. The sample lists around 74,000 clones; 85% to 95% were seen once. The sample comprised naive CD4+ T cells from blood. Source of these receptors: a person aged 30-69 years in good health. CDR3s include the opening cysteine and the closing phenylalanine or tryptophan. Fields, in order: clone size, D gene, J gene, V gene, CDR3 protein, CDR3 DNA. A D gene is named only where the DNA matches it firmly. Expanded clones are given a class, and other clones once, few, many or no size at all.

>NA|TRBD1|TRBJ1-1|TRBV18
CASSRTGKNTEAFF
TGTGCCAGCTCACGGACAGGGAAGAACACTGAAGCTTTCTTT
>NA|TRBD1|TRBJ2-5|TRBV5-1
CASSVDRQETQYF
TGCGCCAGCAGCGTGGACAGGCAAGAGACCCAGTACTTC
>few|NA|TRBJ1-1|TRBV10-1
CASSESRGNTEAFF
TGCGCCAGCAGTGAGTCGCGAGGCAACACTGAAGCTTTCTTT
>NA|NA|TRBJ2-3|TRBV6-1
CASLRGAPTDTQYF
TGTGCCAGCCTACGGGGGGCCCCCACAGATACGCAGTATTTT
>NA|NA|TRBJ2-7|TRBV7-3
CASGRTGGAGDEQYF
TGTGCCAGCGGAAGGACTGGGGGCGCCGGGGACGAGCAGTACTTC
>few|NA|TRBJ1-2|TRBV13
CASSLTGFNGYTF
TGTGCCAGCAGCTTAACAGGGTTCAATGGCTACACCTTC
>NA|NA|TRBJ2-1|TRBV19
CASSIPRTAIVKPNEQFF
TGTGCCAGTAGTATACCCCGGACAGCAATAGTAAAACCCAATGAGCAGTTCTTC
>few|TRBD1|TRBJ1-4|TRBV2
CASTPQGAFSEKLFF
TGTGCCAGCACCCCACAGGGGGCATTCAGTGAAAAACTGTTTTTT
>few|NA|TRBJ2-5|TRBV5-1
CASSPIGGQQETQYF
TGCGCCAGCAGCCCGATCGGAGGGCAACAAGAGACCCAGTACTTC
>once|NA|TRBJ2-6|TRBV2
CASSTGSSGANVLTF
TGTGCCAGCAGCACAGGGAGTTCCGGGGCCAACGTCCTGACTTTC
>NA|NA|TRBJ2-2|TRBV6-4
CASSPQGTTGELFF
TGTGCCAGCAGCCCTCAGGGTACGACCGGGGAGCTGTTTTTT
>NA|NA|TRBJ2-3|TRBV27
CASRRRRGNRTTDTQYF
TGTGCCAGCAGGCGGCGCCGAGGGAATCGGACGACAGATACGCAGTATTTT
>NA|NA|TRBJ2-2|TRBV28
CASSPGQHTGELFF
TGTGCCAGCAGCCCCGGACAGCACACCGGGGAGCTGTTTTTT
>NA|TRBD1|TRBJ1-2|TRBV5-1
CASSPGTGNTYGYTF
TGCGCCAGCAGCCCCGGGACAGGGAATACTTATGGCTACACCTTC
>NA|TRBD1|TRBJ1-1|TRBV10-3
CAISERTGVEAFF
TGTGCCATCAGTGAGAGGACAGGGGTTGAAGCTTTCTTT
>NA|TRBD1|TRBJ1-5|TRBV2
CASSPGQGWNQPQHF
TGTGCCAGCAGTCCCGGACAGGGGTGGAATCAGCCCCAGCATTTT
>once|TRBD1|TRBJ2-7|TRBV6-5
CASSGLRTGIYEQYF
TGTGCCAGCAGTGGATTACGGACAGGGATATACGAGCAGTACTTC
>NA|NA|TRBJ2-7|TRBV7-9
CASSLDTVYEQYF
TGTGCCAGCAGCTTAGATACAGTGTACGAGCAGTACTTC
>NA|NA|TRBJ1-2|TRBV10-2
CASSDSREDGYTF
TGCGCCAGCAGTGATTCTCGGGAGGATGGCTACACCTTC
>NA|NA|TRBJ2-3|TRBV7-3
CASSVQSTDTQYF
TGTGCCAGCAGCGTACAGAGCACAGATACGCAGTATTTT
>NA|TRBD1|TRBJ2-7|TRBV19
CASSIAGSSRDRGIYEQYF
TGTGCCAGTAGTATAGCAGGTTCAAGTCGGGACAGGGGGATTTACGAGCAGTACTTC
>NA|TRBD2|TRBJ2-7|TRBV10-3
CAASGTSGSEQYF
TGTGCCGCCTCCGGGACTAGCGGGAGCGAGCAGTACTTC
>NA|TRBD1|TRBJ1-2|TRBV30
CAWSGGDSNYGYTF
TGTGCCTGGAGTGGAGGGGACAGTAACTATGGCTACACCTTC
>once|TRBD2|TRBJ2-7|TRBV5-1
CASSTGRAGDGYEQYF
TGCGCCAGCAGCACTGGAAGAGCGGGAGATGGATACGAGCAGTACTTC
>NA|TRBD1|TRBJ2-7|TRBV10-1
CASSAQGIDEQYF
TGCGCCAGCAGTGCACAGGGGATTGACGAGCAGTACTTC
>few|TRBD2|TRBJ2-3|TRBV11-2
CASSLDQGLASDTQYF
TGTGCCAGCAGCTTAGATCAGGGACTAGCGTCAGATACGCAGTATTTT
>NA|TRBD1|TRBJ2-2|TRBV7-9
CASSLVGQGPTGELFF
TGTGCCAGCAGCTTAGTGGGACAGGGGCCCACCGGGGAGCTGTTTTTT